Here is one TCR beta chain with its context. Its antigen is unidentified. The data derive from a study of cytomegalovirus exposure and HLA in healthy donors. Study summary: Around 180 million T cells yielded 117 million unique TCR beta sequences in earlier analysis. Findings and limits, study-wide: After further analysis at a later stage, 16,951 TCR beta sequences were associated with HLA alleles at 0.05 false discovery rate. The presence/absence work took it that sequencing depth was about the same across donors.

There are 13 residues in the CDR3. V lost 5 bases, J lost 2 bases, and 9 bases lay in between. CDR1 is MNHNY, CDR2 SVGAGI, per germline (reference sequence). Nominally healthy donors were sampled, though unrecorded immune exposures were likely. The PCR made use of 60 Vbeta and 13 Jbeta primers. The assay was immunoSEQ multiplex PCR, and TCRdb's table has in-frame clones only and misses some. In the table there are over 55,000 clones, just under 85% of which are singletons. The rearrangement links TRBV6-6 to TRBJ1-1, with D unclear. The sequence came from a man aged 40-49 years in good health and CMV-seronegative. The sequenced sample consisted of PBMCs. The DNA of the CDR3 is TGTGCCAGCAGTCCCCTCGGTAACACTGAAGCTTTCTTT. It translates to CASSPLGNTEAFF.